This T cell receptor (beta chain) was sequenced for a study of cytotoxic CD8 clonotypes in ibrutinib-treated CLL. Study-level information: Outcomes included 24 partial and 2 complete responses; after median approximately six years, roughly 14 stayed remitted and some 12 progressed. Broader study findings: Clonality correlated strongly with circulating CD8+ T cells and exceeded age-matched healthy donors at baseline. Public clonotypes showed up rarely, and on treatment they shrank or held steady.

Trimming pared 7 bases from V and 6 bases from J, leaving 13 bases between. In germline, CDR1 is SGHTA, CDR2 FQGTGA. This CDR3 is 12 amino acids long. Repertoires were generated with immunoSEQ multiplex PCR, while TCRdb's copy carries only in-frame clones and drops some. This sample yields around 310,000 clones, of which about 80% are seen a single time; under 8.5% belongs to the top ten. This clone occurred once. Its antigen is unidentified. The rearrangement uses TRBV7-3 and TRBJ2-7; D is perhaps TRBD2 (5 bases). This sequence originates from a human donor with chronic lymphocytic leukemia. The material was PBMCs, obtained before ibrutinib treatment. The CDR3 region is CASKPLVTEQYF. The CDR3 region has the DNA TGTGCCAGCAAACCACTAGTAACCGAGCAGTACTTC.